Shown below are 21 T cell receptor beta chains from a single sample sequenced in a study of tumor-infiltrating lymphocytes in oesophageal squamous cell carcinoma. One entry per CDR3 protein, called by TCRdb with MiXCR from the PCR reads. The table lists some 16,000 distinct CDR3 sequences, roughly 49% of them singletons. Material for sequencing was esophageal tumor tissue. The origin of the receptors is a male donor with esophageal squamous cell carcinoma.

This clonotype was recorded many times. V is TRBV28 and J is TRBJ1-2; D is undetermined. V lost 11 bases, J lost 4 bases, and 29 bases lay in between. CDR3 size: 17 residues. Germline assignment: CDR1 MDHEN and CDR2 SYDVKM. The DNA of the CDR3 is TGTGCCGGAACCAAAATCCGGGATCCCTCAGGTGCCTATGGCTACACCTTC. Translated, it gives CAGTKIRDPSGAYGYTF.

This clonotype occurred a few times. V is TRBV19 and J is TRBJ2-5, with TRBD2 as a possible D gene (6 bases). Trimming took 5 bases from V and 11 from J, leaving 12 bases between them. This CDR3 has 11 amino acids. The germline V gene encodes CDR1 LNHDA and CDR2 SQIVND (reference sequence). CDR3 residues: CASSAGNEQYF. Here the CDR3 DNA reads TGTGCCAGTAGTGCGGGGAATGAGCAGTACTTC. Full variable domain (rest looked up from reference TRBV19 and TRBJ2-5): DGGITQSPKYLFRKEGQNVTLSCEQNLNHDAMYWYRQDPGQGLRLIYYSQIVNDFQKGDIAEGYSVSREKKESFPLTVTSAQKNPTAFYLCASSAGNEQYFGPGTRLLVL.

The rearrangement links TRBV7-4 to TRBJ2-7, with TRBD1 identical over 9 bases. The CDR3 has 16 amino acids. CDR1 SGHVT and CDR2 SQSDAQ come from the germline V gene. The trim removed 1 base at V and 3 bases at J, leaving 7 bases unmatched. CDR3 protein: CASSLVRTGASYEQYF. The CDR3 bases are TGTGCCAGCAGCTTAGTGAGGACAGGGGCTAGCTACGAGCAGTACTTC.

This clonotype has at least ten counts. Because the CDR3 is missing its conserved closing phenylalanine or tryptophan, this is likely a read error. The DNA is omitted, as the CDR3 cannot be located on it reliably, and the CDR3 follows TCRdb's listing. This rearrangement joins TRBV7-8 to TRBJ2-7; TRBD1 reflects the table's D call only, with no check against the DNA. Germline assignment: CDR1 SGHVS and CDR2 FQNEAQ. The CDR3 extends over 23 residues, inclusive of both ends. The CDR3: CASSSYEYPGTATTKFYGYTFGS.

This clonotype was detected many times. The CDR3 reads CASSLSADYNSPLHF. Here the CDR3 DNA reads TGCGCCAGCAGCTTGTCGGCGGACTATAATTCACCCCTCCACTTT. V gene TRBV5-1 combines with J gene TRBJ1-6; D unresolved. The CDR3 is 15 amino acids. Trimming left V 1 base short and J 3 bases short, with 8 bases between. The germline CDR1 and CDR2 sequences are SGHRS and YFSETQ.

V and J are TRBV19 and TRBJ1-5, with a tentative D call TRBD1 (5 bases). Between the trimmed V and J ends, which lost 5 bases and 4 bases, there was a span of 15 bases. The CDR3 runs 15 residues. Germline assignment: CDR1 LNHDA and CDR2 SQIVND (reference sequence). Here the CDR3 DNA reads TGTGCCAGTAGTGGAGGCAGGGTAAGAAATCAGCCCCAGCATTTT. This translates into CASSGGRVRNQPQHF. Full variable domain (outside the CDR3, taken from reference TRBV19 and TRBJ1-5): DGGITQSPKYLFRKEGQNVTLSCEQNLNHDAMYWYRQDPGQGLRLIYYSQIVNDFQKGDIAEGYSVSREKKESFPLTVTSAQKNPTAFYLCASSGGRVRNQPQHFGDGTRLSIL.

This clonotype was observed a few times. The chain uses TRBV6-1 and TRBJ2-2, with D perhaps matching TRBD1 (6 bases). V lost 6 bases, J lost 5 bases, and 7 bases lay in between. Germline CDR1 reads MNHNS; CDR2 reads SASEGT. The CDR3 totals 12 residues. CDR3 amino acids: CASRTGTGELFF. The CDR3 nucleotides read TGTGCCAGCAGAACAGGGACCGGGGAGCTGTTTTTT.

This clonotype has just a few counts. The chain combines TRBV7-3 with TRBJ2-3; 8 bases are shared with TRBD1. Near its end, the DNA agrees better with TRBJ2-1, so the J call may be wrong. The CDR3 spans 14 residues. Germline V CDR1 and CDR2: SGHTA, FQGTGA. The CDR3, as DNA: TGTGCCAGCAGCCTGGACAGGGACTCCTACGAGCAGTTCTTC. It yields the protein CASSLDRDSYEQFF.

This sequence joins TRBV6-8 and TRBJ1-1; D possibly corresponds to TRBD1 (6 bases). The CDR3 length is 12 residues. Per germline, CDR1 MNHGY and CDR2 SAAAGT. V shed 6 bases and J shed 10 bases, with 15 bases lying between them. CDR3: CASSYSGVSAFF. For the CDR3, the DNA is TGTGCCAGCAGCTATTCAGGGGTGTCAGCTTTCTTT.

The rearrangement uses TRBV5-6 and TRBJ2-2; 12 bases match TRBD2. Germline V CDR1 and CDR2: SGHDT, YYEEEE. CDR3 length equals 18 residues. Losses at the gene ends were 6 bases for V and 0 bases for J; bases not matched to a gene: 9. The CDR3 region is CASTELAGGLANTGELFF. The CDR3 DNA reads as TGTGCCAGCACCGAACTAGCGGGGGGCCTCGCGAACACCGGGGAGCTGTTTTTT.

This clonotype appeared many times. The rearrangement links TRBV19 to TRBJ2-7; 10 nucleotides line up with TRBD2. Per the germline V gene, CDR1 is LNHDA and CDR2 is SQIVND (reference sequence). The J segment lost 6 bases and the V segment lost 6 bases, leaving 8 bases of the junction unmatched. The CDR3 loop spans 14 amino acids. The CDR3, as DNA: TGTGCCAGTAGGGCTAGCGGGAGTACGGGCGAGCAGTACTTC. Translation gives CASRASGSTGEQYF.

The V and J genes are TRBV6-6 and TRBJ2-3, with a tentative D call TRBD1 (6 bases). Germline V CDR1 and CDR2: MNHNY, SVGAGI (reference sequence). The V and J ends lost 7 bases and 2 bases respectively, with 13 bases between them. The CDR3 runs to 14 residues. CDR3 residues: CASTRGRDTDTQYF. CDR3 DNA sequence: TGTGCCAGCACCAGGGGAAGAGACACAGATACGCAGTATTTT.

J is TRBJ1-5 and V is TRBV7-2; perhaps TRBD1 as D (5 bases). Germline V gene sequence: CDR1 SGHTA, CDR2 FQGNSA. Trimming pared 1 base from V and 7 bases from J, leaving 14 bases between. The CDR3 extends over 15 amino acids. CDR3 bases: TGTGCCAGCAGCTTAGAGGGGACTACTATCCAGCCCCAGCATTTT. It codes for CASSLEGTTIQPQHF.

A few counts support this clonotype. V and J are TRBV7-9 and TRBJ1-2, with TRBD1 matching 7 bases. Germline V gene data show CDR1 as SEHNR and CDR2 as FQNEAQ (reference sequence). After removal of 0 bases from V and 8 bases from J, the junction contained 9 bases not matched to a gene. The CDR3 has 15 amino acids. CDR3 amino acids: CASSLATQTGHGYTF. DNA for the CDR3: TGTGCCAGCAGCTTAGCTACTCAGACAGGGCACGGCTACACCTTC.

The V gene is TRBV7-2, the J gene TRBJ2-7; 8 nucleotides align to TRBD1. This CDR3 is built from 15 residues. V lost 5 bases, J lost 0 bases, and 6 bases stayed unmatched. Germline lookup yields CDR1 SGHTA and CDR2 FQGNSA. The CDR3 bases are TGTGCCAGCAGCAGATGGGACAGGCCCTCCTACGAGCAGTACTTC. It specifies CASSRWDRPSYEQYF.

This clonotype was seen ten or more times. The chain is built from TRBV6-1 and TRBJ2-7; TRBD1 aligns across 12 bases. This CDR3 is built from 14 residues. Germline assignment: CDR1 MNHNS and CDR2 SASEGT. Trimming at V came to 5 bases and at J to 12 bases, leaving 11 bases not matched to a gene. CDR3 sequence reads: CASSHTGTGGGRYF. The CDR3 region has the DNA TGTGCCAGCAGTCACACCGGGACAGGGGGCGGGCGGTACTTC.

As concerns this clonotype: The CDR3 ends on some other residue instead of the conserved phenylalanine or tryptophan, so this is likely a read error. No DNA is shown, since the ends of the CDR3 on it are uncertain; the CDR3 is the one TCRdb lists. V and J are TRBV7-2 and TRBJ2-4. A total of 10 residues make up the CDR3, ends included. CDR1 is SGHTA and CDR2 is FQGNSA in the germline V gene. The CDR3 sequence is CASSLTYEQC.

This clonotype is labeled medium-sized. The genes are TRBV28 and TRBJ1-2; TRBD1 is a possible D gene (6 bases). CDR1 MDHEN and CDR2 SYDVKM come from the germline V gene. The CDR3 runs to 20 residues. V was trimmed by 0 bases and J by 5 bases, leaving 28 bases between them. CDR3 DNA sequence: TGTGCCAGCAGTTTATGGCGAGGAGGAGAGCAGGGGTTCCAGCGATATGGCTACACCTTC. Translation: CASSLWRGGEQGFQRYGYTF.

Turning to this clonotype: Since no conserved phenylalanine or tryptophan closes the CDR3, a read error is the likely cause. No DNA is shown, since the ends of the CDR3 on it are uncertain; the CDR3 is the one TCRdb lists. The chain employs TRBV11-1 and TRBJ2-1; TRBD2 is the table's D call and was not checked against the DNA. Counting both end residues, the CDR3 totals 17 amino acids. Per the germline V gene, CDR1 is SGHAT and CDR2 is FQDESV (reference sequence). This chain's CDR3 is CASSFLQGGDSPLHFGN.

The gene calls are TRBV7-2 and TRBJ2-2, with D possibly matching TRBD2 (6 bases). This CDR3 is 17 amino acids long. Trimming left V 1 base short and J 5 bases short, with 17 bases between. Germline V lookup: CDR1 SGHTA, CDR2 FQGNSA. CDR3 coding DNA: TGTGCCAGCAGCTTAGGGATAGGTCGGGGGAGTACCGGGGAGCTGTTTTTT. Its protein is CASSLGIGRGSTGELFF.

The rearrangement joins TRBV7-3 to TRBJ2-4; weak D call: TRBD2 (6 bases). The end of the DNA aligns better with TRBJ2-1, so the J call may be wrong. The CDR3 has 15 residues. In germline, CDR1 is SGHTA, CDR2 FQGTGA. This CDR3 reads CASSLLAFSYNEQFF. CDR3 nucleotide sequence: TGTGCCAGCAGCTTACTAGCGTTCTCCTACAATGAGCAGTTCTTC.